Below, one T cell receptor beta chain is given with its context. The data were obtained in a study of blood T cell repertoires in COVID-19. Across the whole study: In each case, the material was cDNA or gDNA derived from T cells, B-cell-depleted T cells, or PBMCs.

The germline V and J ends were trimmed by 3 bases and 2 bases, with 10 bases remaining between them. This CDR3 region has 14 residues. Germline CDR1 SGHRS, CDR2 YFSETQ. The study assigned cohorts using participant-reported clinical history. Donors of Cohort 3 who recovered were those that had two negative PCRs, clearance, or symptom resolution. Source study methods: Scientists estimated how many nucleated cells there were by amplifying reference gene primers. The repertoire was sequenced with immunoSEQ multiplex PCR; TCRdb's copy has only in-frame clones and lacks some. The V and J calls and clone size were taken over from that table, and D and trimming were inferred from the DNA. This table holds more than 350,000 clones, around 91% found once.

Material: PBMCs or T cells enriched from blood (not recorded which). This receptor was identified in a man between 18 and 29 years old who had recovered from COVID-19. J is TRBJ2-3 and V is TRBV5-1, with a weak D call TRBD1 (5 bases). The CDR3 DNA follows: TGCGCCAGCAGCTCCCGACAGACCACAGATACGCAGTATTTT. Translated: CASSSRQTTDTQYF.